The source of this T cell receptor (beta chain) is a study of T-cell reconstitution after alpha-beta-depleted transplantation in children. Notes on this clonotype: Its cognate antigen is unknown.

Study-level results: As was reported, about two months after transplant, alpha-beta T cells came from several hundred expanded graft clones. It was surviving recipient T cells and thymic progenitors that gave some patients high TCRbeta diversity at day 60. Among T cells one year after transplant, newly produced cells accounted for most counts and diversity.

Construction of the TCRbeta library involved unique molecular identifiers. MiXCR, run by TCRdb on the PCR reads, gives a single entry per CDR3 protein. The sample has around 700,000 distinct CDR3 sequences, about an eighth seen once. Germline loops: CDR1 DFQATT, CDR2 SNEGSKA (reference sequence). The CDR3 consists of 15 residues. The germline V and J ends were trimmed by 3 bases and 6 bases, with 17 bases remaining between them. The chain is built from TRBV20-1 and TRBJ2-2; D perhaps matches TRBD1 (6 bases). The receptor was isolated from a girl aged 2 to 10 with congenital amegakaryocytic thrombocytopenia, due to receive a stem cell transplant. This sample comprised PBMCs, obtained before TCRalphabeta/CD19-depleted stem cell transplant. The CDR3 DNA reads TGCAGTGCTAGGGCCTTGGGGGCCCCGCCCGGGGAGCTGTTTTTT. Amino acid sequence: CSARALGAPPGELFF.